This T cell receptor (beta chain) comes out of a study of T cell responses to AZD1222 COVID-19 vaccine. Study-level points and caveats: Variant regions that are unmutated are reportedly the target of nearly half of spike-specific TCRs. Vaccine-associated CD4 TCRs spanned spike, dominant at 160-218 and 743-854. Of the AZD1222 recipients, only five to seven were seropositive at baseline.

The V and J ends lost 1 base and 7 bases, in that order; junction bases with no gene match: 9. Germline V gene sequence: CDR1 SGHTA, CDR2 FQGNSA. This CDR3 region has 17 residues. Second-dose intervals near 4 or 12 weeks were combined. Repertoires were generated with immunoSEQ multiplex PCR, while TCRdb's copy carries only in-frame clones and drops some. The profile shows more than 120,000 clones, about 91% of them singletons. As for this clone: The antigen is not known.

V is TRBV7-2 and J is TRBJ2-2; TRBD2 agrees at 10 bases. This specimen was peripheral blood, taken 28 days after the second AZD1222 dose. The clonotype originates from an adult who received the AZD1222 COVID-19 vaccine. The CDR3 DNA follows: TGTGCCAGCAGCTTAGGGCCTAGCGGGGGAACGGGCGGGGAGCTGTTTTTT. Its protein is CASSLGPSGGTGGELFF.